This passage covers 18 T cell receptor beta chains from one sample sequenced in a study of blood T cells in healthy people across ages. Next came a second PCR, run for about 6 to 11 cycles, which used a sample-barcoded 5' primer along with a J-beta primer mix. TCRdb passed the 5' RACE reads through MiXCR, listing each CDR3 protein once. The repertoire holds approximately 600,000 distinct CDR3 sequences, with 58% as singletons. The sequenced material came from blood. Receptors were obtained from a man aged 60-69 years in good health.

This chain joins TRBV12-3 or TRBV12-4 and TRBJ2-3, with D perhaps given as TRBD1 or TRBD2 (6 bases each). V lost 7 bases to trimming and J lost 1 base, with 12 bases between them. CDR3 length: 14 residues. The CDR3 region has the DNA TGTGCCAGCACCCCGGAGGGGGGCACAGATACGCAGTATTTT. Translating gives CASTPEGGTDTQYF.

The chain employs TRBV13 and TRBJ2-7; 10 bases are a match to TRBD1. From germline, CDR1 is PRHDT and CDR2 FYEKMQ (reference sequence). The CDR3 spans 16 residues. J gave up 1 base and V 5 bases, and 8 bases lay outside the gene matches. The CDR3 nucleotides are TGTGCCAGCAGCAATATGGGACAGGGGCTTTCCTACGAGCAGTACTTC. Its protein is CASSNMGQGLSYEQYF. The full variable domain, rest sourced from reference TRBV13 and TRBJ2-7, is AAGVIQSPRHLIKEKRETATLKCYPIPRHDTVYWYQQGPGQDPQFLISFYEKMQSDKGSIPDRFSAQQFSDYHSELNMSSLELGDSALYFCASSNMGQGLSYEQYFGPGTRLTVT.

This clonotype was seen just once. This rearrangement joins TRBV27 to TRBJ2-1; 8 bases match TRBD2. The CDR3 is made up of 14 amino acids. The V and J ends lost 10 bases and 5 bases, in that order; junction bases with no gene match: 10. The germline V gene has CDR1 MNHEY and CDR2 SMNVEV (reference sequence). CDR3 nucleotide sequence: TGTGCCACTACCCACGGGGGGGCTCACAATGAGCAGTTCTTC. It is translated as CATTHGGAHNEQFF.

The rearrangement links TRBV28 to TRBJ1-2, with D uncertain. This CDR3 region has 15 residues. CDR1 MDHEN and CDR2 SYDVKM come from the germline V gene. V shed 1 base and J shed 4 bases, with 13 bases lying between them. DNA for the CDR3: TGTGCCAGCAGTTTATCTGCCCGATTCCGCTATGGCTACACCTTC. This translates into CASSLSARFRYGYTF.

This clonotype was seen repeatedly, ten times or more. The chain is built from TRBV3-1 and TRBJ2-6; D not certain. The CDR3 has 16 amino acids. Germline V gene sequence: CDR1 LGHDT, CDR2 YNNKEL (reference sequence). Trimming took off 4 bases at V and 4 bases at J, with 14 bases between the two ends. In DNA form, the CDR3 reads TGTGCCAGCAGCCCCAGTCCAGAGGCCGGGGCCAACGTCCTGACTTTC. Its translation is CASSPSPEAGANVLTF.

The rearrangement uses TRBV20-1 and TRBJ2-3, with 9 bases identical to TRBD2. The CDR3 consists of 16 residues. The V gene end was trimmed by 5 bases and the J gene end by 0 bases; junction bases not matched to a gene: 9. Germline assignment: CDR1 DFQATT and CDR2 SNEGSKA (reference sequence). CDR3 sequence (DNA): TGCAGTGCTCCTGGAGCGGGGGGTTCTAGCACAGATACGCAGTATTTT. Amino acids: CSAPGAGGSSTDTQYF.

The chain has TRBV7-2 and TRBJ1-6; D is undetermined. V gave up 5 bases and J gave up 7 bases, with 12 bases separating them. Germline V gene sequence: CDR1 SGHTA, CDR2 FQGNSA. This CDR3 is 14 amino acids long. The CDR3 bases are TGTGCCAGCAGCCTCCGAACACAGAATTCACCCCTCCACTTT. This translates into CASSLRTQNSPLHF.

The chain links TRBV21-1 to TRBJ2-3. TRBV21-1 is a known pseudogene. The CDR3 has 12 residues. The CDR3 nucleotides read TGTGCCAGCAGCTCTCCTCGAGCTACGCAGTATTTT. It codes for CASSSPRATQYF.

The rearrangement uses TRBV6-2 or TRBV6-3 and TRBJ2-7; 9 bases align to TRBD1. Looked up from germline, CDR1 is MNHEY and CDR2 is SVGEGT. This CDR3 comprises 16 residues. Trimming removed 5 bases from V and 6 bases from J; junction bases left unmatched: 14. In nucleotides, the CDR3 is TGTGCCAGCAGTCGCCGGGACAGGGCCGCTCCCAGCGAGCAGTACTTC. Amino acid sequence: CASSRRDRAAPSEQYF.

The rearrangement joins TRBV20-1 to TRBJ1-2, with TRBD1 as a possible D gene (6 bases). The CDR3 has 11 residues. CDR1 and CDR2 from the germline V gene are DFQATT and SNEGSKA (reference sequence). Trimming removed 7 bases from V and 4 bases from J, with 10 bases in between. The CDR3 loop reads CSGQAGYGYTF. CDR3 nucleotides: TGCAGTGGACAGGCCGGCTATGGCTACACCTTC.

The J gene is TRBJ2-1, the V gene TRBV7-2, with TRBD2 matching over 15 bases. CDR1 is SGHTA and CDR2 is FQGNSA in the germline V gene. After removal of 5 bases from V and 9 bases from J, the junction contained 8 bases not matched to a gene. The CDR3 spans 16 residues. The CDR3 nucleotides are TGTGCCAGCAGCCCCCGGACTAGCGGGGGGGCCGGTGAGCAGTTCTTC. As protein: CASSPRTSGGAGEQFF.

CDR3 residues: CSASDGGNTEAFF. Here the CDR3 DNA reads TGCAGTGCTAGTGATGGGGGCAACACTGAAGCTTTCTTT. This chain links TRBV20-1 with TRBJ1-1, with a possible D match to TRBD1 (6 bases). The ends were cut back, 3 bases at V and 2 bases at J, with 10 bases in the middle. The germline CDR1 and CDR2 sequences are DFQATT and SNEGSKA (reference sequence). This CDR3 has 13 amino acids.

The chain has TRBV7-8 and TRBJ2-5; 8 bases fit TRBD2. V lost 3 bases to trimming and J lost 4 bases; unmatched junction nucleotides: 4. This CDR3 comprises 14 residues. CDR1 is SGHVS, CDR2 FQNEAQ, per germline. The CDR3 loop is CASSFSSGRETQYF. DNA for the CDR3: TGTGCCAGCAGCTTTTCTAGCGGGCGAGAGACCCAGTACTTC.

The V call is TRBV4-1, the J call TRBJ2-5; 8 positions match TRBD1. Germline V CDR1 and CDR2: MGHRA, YSYEKL. J gave up 2 bases and V 4 bases, and 9 bases lay outside the gene matches. The CDR3 totals 16 residues. The CDR3 DNA reads TGCGCCAGCAGCCGACAGGACAGGGTATTTCAAGAGACCCAGTACTTC. It yields the protein CASSRQDRVFQETQYF.

V and J are TRBV6-1 and TRBJ1-2; perhaps TRBD1 as D (5 bases). CDR3 length equals 16 residues. Germline V CDR1 and CDR2: MNHNS, SASEGT. Deletions cut 4 bases from V and 6 bases from J, with 21 bases between. As DNA, the CDR3 is TGTGCCAGCAGTGCCCAAACGGGACCCTCGGGTGATGGCTACACCTTC. Translated, it gives CASSAQTGPSGDGYTF.

This clonotype was found a few times. This sequence joins TRBV6-6 and TRBJ1-5; weak D call: TRBD1 (5 bases). This CDR3 contains 15 residues. The V end was cut by 5 bases, the J end by 3 bases, with 14 bases between. Germline CDR1 is MNHNY and CDR2 is SVGAGI (reference sequence). CDR3 protein: CASSDFDRNNQPQHF. In nucleotides, the CDR3 is TGTGCCAGCAGTGACTTCGACAGAAACAATCAGCCCCAGCATTTT.

In this sample, this clonotype turned up once. The J gene is TRBJ1-5, the V gene TRBV10-3; D perhaps matches TRBD1 (5 bases). Germline assignment: CDR1 ENHRY and CDR2 SYGVKD. The CDR3 sequence is 14 residues long. With 5 bases removed from V and 0 bases from J, the gap between germline ends came to 8 bases. CDR3 loop: CAISTTDSNQPQHF. CDR3 DNA: TGTGCCATCAGTACGACAGATAGCAATCAGCCCCAGCATTTT.

The rearrangement joins TRBV20-1 to TRBJ2-7; 14 positions agree with TRBD2. The tail of the sequence fits TRBJ2-5 better, so the J call may be wrong. The CDR3 runs 16 residues. From germline, CDR1 is DFQATT and CDR2 SNEGSKA (reference sequence). CDR3 DNA sequence: TGCAGTGCTAGGCCCGTGACTAGCGGGGGGGCAGAGACCCAGTACTTC. Its translation is CSARPVTSGGAETQYF.